This T cell receptor beta chain was profiled in a study of cytomegalovirus exposure and HLA in healthy donors. Germline V lookup: CDR1 KGHSH, CDR2 LQKENI. V was clipped by 6 bases and J by 0 bases, with 14 bases between them. The CDR3 runs to 15 residues. PCR was performed using 60 Vbeta and 13 Jbeta primers. Some clones are missing from TCRdb's copy, which holds only in-frame ones; the method was immunoSEQ multiplex PCR. This sample has about 120,000 clones; less than 85% occur once, and the top ten carry 2% to 3%. The chain employs TRBV18 and TRBJ1-1; D ambiguous. Specimen: PBMCs. This receptor was identified in a man aged 25 to 40 in good health and CMV-seronegative. This CDR3 reads CASSRENALNTEAFF. The CDR3 DNA follows: TGTGCCAGCTCCCGGGAGAACGCACTGAACACTGAAGCTTTCTTT.